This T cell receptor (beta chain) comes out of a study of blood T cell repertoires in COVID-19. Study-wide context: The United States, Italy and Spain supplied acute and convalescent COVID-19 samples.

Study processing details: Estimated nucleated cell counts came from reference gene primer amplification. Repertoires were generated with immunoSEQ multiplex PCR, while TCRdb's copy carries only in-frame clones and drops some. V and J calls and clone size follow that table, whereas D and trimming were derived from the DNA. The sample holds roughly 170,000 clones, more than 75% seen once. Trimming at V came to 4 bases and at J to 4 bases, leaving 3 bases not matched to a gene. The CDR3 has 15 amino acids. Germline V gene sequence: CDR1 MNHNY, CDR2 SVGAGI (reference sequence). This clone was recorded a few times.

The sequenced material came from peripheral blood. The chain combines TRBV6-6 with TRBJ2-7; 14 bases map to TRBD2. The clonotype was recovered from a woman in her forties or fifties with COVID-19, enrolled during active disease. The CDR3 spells CASSSTSGGEYEQYF. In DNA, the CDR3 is TGTGCCAGCAGTTCGACTAGCGGGGGGGAATACGAGCAGTACTTC.